This TCR beta chain was recovered during a study of PD-1 blockade in classical Hodgkin lymphoma. All the patients suffered relapse after autologous stem cell transplantation, and brentuximab vedotin exposure differed. Measured with immunoSEQ multiplex PCR; TCRdb has only the in-frame clones, and not every one. Among some 96,000 clones listed, around nine tenths were seen once. CDR1 and CDR2 (germline): LNHDA, SQIVND (reference sequence). The CDR3 is 14 residues long. V was clipped by 5 bases and J by 1 base; unmatched bases: 5. The input for sequencing was peripheral blood mononuclear cells (PBMCs), taken at baseline. The sequence derives from a human donor with classical Hodgkin lymphoma. The genes are TRBV19 and TRBJ2-7, with 7 bases identical to TRBD1. This CDR3 is CASSVDRVSYEQYF. The CDR3 nucleotides are TGTGCCAGTAGTGTCGACAGGGTGTCCTACGAGCAGTACTTC. Full variable domain (rest looked up from reference TRBV19 and TRBJ2-7): DGGITQSPKYLFRKEGQNVTLSCEQNLNHDAMYWYRQDPGQGLRLIYYSQIVNDFQKGDIAEGYSVSREKKESFPLTVTSAQKNPTAFYLCASSVDRVSYEQYFGPGTRLTVT.